This entry concerns a single TCR beta chain. Its antigen is currently unknown. Nominal health characterized the donors when sampled, though unrecorded immune exposures were likely. Per the germline V gene, CDR1 is MNHEY and CDR2 is SVGAGI. The CDR3 contains 16 residues. V trimming: 0 bases; J trimming: 6 bases; junction bases outside the gene matches: 8. The source of the sample is a study of cytomegalovirus exposure and HLA in healthy donors. Study results and caveats: Rare TCR sequences predominated, though certain public TCRs were found in many donors. Reports showed the classifier diagnosing cytomegalovirus status with high specificity and sensitivity.

Vbeta (60) and Jbeta (13) primers were used in the PCR. Original processing methods: Roughly 80 million unique TCR beta chains, 10 million to 14 million shared, were counted in a later analysis. TCRdb's copy holds only in-frame clones and misses some; the assay was immunoSEQ multiplex PCR. Clone size and V and J calls were adopted from that table, with D and trimming inferred from the DNA. The sample carries approximately 200,000 clones, nearly 80% recorded once. The TCR originated in a man aged 18 to 30 in good health and CMV-seronegative. The V and J genes are TRBV6-5 and TRBJ2-1; TRBD2 matches 7 bases. The sample consisted of PBMCs. In DNA, the CDR3 is TGTGCCAGCAGTTACTCGTCTAGCGGAGGGCTCAATGAGCAGTTCTTC. Translating gives CASSYSSSGGLNEQFF.